This TCR beta chain derives from a study of graft-versus-host responses after intestinal transplantation. Study context: Multivisceral, liver-intestinal, or isolated intestinal grafts went to recipients. Each recipient received anti-thymocyte globulin induction, then tacrolimus and steroids for around three years. Overall study results and limits: After transplant, early declines in HvG clones were associated with peak levels of circulating GvH clones.

About this clone: Its antigen is not identified.

Trimming removed 6 bases from V and 7 bases from J; junction bases left unmatched: 9. The germline V gene has CDR1 SNHLY and CDR2 FYNNEI. The CDR3 is made up of 15 amino acids. TCRdb's table, derived via immunoSEQ multiplex PCR, lists solely in-frame clones and lacks some. This sample has 150,000 or so clones, with 85% to 95% found just once. The chain couples TRBV2 to TRBJ2-1, with TRBD2 identical over 10 bases. The TCR sequence derives from a human donor who received an intestinal transplant. This sample comprised unstimulated CD4+ T cells sorted from spleen or lymph node cells, obtained before intestinal transplant. The CDR3 bases are TGTGCCAGCAGGGAGCTAGCGGGAGTTGGGAATGAGCAGTTCTTC. Translating it yields CASRELAGVGNEQFF.